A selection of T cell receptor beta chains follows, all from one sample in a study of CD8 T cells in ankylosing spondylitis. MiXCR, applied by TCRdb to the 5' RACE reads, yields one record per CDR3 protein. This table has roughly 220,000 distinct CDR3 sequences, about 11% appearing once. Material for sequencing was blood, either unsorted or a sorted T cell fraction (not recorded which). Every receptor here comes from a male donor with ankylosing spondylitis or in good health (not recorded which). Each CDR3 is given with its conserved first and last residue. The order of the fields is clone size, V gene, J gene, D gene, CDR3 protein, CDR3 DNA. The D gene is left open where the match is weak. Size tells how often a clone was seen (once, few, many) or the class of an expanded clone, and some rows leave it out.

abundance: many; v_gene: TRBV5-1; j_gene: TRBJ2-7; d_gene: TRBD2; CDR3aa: CASRAGDGRHYEQYF; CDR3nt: TGCGCCAGCAGAGCGGGGGACGGCAGGCACTACGAGCAGTACTTC
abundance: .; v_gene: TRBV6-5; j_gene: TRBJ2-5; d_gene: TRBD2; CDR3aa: CASSYATSGDQETQYF; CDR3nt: TGTGCCAGCAGTTACGCGACTAGCGGGGACCAAGAGACCCAGTACTTC
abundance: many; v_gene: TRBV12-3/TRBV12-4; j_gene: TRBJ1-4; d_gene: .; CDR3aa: CASISAHKDRKNEKLFF; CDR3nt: TGTGCCAGCATCTCCGCCCATAAGGACAGAAAAAATGAAAAACTGTTTTTT
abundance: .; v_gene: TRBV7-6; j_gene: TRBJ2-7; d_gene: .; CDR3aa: CASSSRLGPEQYF; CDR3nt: TGTGCCAGCAGCTCCCGCCTAGGACCCGAGCAGTACTTC
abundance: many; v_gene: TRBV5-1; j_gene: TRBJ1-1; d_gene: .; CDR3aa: CASSLQEGTEAFF; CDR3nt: TGCGCCAGCAGCTTGCAGGAGGGGACTGAAGCTTTCTTT
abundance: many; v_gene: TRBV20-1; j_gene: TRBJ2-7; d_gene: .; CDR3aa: CSAREELRSSYEQYF; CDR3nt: TGCAGTGCTAGAGAGGAACTGCGGAGCTCCTACGAGCAGTACTTC
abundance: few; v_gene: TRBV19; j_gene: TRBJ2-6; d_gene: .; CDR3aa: CASSISLGPGANVLTF; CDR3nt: TGTGCCAGTAGTATATCCTTGGGGCCTGGGGCCAACGTCCTGACTTTC
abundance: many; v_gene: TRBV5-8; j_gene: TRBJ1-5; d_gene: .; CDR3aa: CASSLREFSNQPQHF; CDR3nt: TGTGCCAGCAGCTTACGGGAGTTTAGCAATCAGCCCCAGCATTTT
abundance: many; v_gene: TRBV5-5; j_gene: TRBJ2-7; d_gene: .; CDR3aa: CASSFTGTNGEQYF; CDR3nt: TGTGCCAGCAGCTTCACAGGGACCAATGGAGAGCAGTACTTC
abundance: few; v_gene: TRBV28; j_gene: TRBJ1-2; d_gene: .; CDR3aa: CASQGQTRYGYTF; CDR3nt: TGTGCCAGCCAAGGTCAAACTAGGTATGGCTACACCTTC
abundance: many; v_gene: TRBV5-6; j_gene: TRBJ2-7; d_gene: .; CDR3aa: CASSSSRGGSSYEQYF; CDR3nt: TGTGCCAGCAGCTCAAGCAGGGGAGGGTCATCCTACGAGCAGTACTTC
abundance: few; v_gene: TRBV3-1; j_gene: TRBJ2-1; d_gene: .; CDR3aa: CASSQDLDKSSYNEQFF; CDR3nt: TGTGCCAGCAGCCAAGATCTCGACAAGAGCTCCTACAATGAGCAGTTCTTC
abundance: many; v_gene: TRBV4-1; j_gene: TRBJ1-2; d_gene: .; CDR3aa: CASSQDADNYGYTF; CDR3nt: TGCGCCAGCAGCCAAGATGCGGATAACTATGGCTACACCTTC
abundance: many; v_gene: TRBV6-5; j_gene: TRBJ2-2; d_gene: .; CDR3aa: CASSYEARANTGELFF; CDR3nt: TGTGCCAGCAGTTACGAGGCCAGGGCGAACACCGGGGAGCTGTTTTTT
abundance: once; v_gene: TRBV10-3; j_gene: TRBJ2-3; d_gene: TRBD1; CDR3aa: CAITPTGANTDTQYF; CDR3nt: TGTGCCATCACTCCGACAGGGGCGAACACAGATACGCAGTATTTT
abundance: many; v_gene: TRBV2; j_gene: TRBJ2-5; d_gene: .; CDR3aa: CASKLVGETQYF; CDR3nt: TGTGCCAGCAAATTAGTGGGAGAGACCCAGTACTTC
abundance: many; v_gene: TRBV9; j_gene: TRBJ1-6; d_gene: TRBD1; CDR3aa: CASSVRTGGNSPLHF; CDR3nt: TGTGCCAGCAGCGTTCGGACAGGGGGTAATTCACCCCTCCACTTT
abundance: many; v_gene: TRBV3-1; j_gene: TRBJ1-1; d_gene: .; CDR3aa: CASSQGMRNTEAFF; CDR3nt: TGTGCCAGCAGCCAAGGAATGAGGAACACTGAAGCTTTCTTT
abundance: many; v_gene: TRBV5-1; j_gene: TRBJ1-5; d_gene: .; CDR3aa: CASSLGPGAEQPQHF; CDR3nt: TGCGCCAGCAGCTTGGGACCGGGGGCGGAACAGCCCCAGCATTTT
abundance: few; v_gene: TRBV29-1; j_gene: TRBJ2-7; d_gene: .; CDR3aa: CSVGEGHSYEQYF; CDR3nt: TGCAGCGTTGGCGAGGGGCACTCCTACGAGCAGTACTTC
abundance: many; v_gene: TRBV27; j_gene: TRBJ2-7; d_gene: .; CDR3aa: CASSKLGGYEQYF; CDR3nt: TGTGCCAGCAGTAAACTAGGGGGTTACGAGCAGTACTTC
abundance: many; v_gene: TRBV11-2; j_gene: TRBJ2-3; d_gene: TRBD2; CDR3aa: CASSRTSGGSTQYF; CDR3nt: TGTGCCAGCAGCCGGACTAGCGGGGGTTCTACGCAGTATTTT
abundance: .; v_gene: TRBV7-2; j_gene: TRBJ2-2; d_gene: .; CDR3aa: CASSREGVGELFF; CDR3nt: TGTGCCAGCAGCCGCGAGGGGGTTGGGGAGCTGTTTTTT
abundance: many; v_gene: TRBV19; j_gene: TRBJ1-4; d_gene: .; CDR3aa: CASTSGTRGTNEKLFF; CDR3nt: TGTGCCAGTACCAGCGGCACAAGGGGAACTAATGAAAAACTGTTTTTT
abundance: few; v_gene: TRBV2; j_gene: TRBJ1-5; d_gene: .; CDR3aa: CASQMSDQPQHF; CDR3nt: TGTGCCAGCCAAATGTCGGATCAGCCCCAGCATTTT
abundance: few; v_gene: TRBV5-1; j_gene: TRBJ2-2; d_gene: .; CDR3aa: CASSALNTGELFF; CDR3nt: TGCGCCAGCAGCGCCCTCAACACCGGGGAGCTGTTTTTT
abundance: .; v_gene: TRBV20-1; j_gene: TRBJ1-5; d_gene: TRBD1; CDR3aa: CSVGTVENQPQHF; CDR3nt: TGCAGTGTAGGGACAGTTGAGAATCAGCCCCAGCATTTT
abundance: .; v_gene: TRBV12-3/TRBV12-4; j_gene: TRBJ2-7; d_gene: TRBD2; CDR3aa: CASSLGVAGASSYEQYF; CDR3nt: TGTGCCAGCAGTTTAGGAGTAGCGGGGGCCTCCTCCTACGAGCAGTACTTC
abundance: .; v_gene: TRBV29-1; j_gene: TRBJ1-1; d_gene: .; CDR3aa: CSVEPGTLRGVSNTEAFF; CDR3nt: TGCAGCGTTGAGCCCGGGACACTCCGTGGGGTTTCAAACACTGAAGCTTTCTTT
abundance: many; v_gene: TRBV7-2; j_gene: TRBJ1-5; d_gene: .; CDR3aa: CASSLGSHRVDQPQHF; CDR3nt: TGTGCCAGCAGCTTAGGCTCCCACAGGGTGGATCAGCCCCAGCATTTT
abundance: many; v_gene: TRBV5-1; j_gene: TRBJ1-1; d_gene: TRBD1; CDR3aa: CASSQTGANTEAFF; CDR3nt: TGCGCCAGCAGCCAGACAGGGGCGAACACTGAAGCTTTCTTT
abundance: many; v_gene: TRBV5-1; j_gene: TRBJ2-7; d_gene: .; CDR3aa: CASSLSFRATKDYEQYF; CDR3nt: TGCGCCAGCAGCTTGAGTTTCAGGGCTACGAAAGACTACGAGCAGTACTTC
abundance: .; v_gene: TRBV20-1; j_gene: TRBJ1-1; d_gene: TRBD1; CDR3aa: CSARVRQGADVTEAFF; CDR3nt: TGCAGTGCTAGGGTCCGACAGGGGGCGGATGTCACTGAAGCTTTCTTT
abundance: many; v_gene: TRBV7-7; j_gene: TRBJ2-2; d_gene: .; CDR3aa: CASSFNLGNGELFF; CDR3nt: TGTGCTAGCAGCTTCAACTTGGGGAACGGGGAGCTGTTTTTT
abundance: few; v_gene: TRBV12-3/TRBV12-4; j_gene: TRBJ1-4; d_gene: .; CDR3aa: CASSLTGGVGEKLFF; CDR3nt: TGTGCCAGCAGTTTAACGGGGGGGGTTGGTGAAAAACTGTTTTTT
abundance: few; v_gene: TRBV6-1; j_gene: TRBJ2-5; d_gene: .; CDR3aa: CASSERAQQNLWTPQETQYF; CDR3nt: TGTGCCAGCAGTGAAAGGGCTCAGCAGAACCTGTGGACACCACAAGAGACCCAGTACTTC
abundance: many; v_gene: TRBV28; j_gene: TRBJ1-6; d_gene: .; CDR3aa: CASTGSSYNSPLHF; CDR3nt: TGTGCCTCTACGGGTAGCTCCTATAATTCACCCCTCCACTTT